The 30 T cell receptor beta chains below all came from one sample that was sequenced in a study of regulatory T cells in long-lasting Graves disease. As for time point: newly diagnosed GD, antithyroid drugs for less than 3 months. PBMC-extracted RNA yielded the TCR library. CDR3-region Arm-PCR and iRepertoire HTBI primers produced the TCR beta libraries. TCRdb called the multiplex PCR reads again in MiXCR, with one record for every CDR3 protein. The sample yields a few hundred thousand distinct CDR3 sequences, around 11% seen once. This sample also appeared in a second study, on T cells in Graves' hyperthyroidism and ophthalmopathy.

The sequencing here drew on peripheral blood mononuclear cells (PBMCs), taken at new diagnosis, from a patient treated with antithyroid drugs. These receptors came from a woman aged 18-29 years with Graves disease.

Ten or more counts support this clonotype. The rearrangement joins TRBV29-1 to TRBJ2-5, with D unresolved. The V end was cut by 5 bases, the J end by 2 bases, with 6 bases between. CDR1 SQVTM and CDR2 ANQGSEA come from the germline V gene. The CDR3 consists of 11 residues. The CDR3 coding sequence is TGCAGCGTTAACAGACAAGAGACCCAGTACTTC. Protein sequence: CSVNRQETQYF. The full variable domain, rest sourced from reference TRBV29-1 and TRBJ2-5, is SAVISQKPSRDICQRGTSLTIQCQVDSQVTMMFWYRQQPGQSLTLIATANQGSEATYESGFVIDKFPISRPNLTFSTLTVSNMSPEDSSIYLCSVNRQETQYFGPGTRLLVL.

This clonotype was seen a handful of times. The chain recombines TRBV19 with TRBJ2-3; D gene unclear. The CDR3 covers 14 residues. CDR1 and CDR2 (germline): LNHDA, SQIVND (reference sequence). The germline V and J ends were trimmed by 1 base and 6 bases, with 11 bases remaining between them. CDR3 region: CASSIVVGSDTQYF. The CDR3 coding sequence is TGTGCCAGTAGTATAGTCGTCGGGTCGGATACGCAGTATTTT.

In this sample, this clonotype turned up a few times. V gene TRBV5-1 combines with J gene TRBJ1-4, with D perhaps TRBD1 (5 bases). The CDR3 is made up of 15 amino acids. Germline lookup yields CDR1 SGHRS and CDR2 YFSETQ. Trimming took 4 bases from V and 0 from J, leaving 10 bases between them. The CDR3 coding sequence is TGCGCCAGCAGCGCTGCAGGGACAACTAATGAAAAACTGTTTTTT. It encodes CASSAAGTTNEKLFF.

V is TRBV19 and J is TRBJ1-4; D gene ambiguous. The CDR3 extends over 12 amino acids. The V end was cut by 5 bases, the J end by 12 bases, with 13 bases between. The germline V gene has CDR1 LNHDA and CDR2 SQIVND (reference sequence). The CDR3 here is CASSRAERELFF. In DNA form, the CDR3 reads TGTGCCAGTAGTCGAGCGGAGAGGGAACTGTTTTTT.

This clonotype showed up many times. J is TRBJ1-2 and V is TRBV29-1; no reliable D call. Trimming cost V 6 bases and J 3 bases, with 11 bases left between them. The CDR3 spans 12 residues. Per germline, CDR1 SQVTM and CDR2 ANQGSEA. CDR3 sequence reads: CSVDAEDYGYTF. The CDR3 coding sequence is TGCAGCGTGGATGCCGAAGACTATGGCTACACCTTC. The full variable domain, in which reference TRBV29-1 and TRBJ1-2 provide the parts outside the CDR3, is SAVISQKPSRDICQRGTSLTIQCQVDSQVTMMFWYRQQPGQSLTLIATANQGSEATYESGFVIDKFPISRPNLTFSTLTVSNMSPEDSSIYLCSVDAEDYGYTFGSGTRLTVV.

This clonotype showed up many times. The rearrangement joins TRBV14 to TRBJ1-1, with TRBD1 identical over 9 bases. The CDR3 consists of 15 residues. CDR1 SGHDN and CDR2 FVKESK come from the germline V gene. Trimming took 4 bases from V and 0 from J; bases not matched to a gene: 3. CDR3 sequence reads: CASSPRDRVNTEAFF. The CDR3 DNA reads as TGTGCCAGCAGCCCTCGGGACAGGGTGAACACTGAAGCTTTCTTT.

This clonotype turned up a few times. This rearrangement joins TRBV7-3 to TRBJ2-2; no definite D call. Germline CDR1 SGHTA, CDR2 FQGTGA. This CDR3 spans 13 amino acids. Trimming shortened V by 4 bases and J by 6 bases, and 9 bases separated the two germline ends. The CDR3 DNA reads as TGTGCCAGCAGCTCCCATCAAGCCGGGGAGCTGTTTTTT. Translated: CASSSHQAGELFF.

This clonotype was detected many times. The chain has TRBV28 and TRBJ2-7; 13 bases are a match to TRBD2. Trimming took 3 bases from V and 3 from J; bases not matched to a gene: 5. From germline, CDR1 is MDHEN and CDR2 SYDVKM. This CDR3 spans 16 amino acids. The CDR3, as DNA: TGTGCCAGCAGTTTGATCGGGACTAGCGGGATCTACGAGCAGTACTTC. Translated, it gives CASSLIGTSGIYEQYF.

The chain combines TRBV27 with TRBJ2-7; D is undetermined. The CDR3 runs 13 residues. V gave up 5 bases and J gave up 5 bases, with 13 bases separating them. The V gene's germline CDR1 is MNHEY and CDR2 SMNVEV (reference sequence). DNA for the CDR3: TGTGCCAGCAGTCTGTCGATTGGTGACGAGCAGTACTTC. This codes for CASSLSIGDEQYF.

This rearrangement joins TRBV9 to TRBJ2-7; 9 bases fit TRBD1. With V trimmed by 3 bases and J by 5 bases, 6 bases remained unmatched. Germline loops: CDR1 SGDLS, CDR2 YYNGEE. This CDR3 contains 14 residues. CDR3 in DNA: TGTGCCAGCAGCGGGGACAGGGAGGTCAACGAGCAGTACTTC. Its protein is CASSGDREVNEQYF.

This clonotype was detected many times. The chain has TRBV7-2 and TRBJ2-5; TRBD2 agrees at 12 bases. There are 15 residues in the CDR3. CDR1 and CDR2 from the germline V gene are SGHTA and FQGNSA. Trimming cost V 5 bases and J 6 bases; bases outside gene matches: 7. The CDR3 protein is CASSHSSGGVQTQYF. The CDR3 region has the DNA TGTGCCAGCAGCCACTCTAGCGGGGGGGTCCAGACCCAGTACTTC. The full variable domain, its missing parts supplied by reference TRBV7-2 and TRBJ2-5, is GAGVSQSPSNKVTEKGKDVELRCDPISGHTALYWYRQSLGQGLEFLIYFQGNSAPDKSGLPSDRFSAERTGGSVSTLTIQRTQQEDSAVYLCASSHSSGGVQTQYFGPGTRLLVL.

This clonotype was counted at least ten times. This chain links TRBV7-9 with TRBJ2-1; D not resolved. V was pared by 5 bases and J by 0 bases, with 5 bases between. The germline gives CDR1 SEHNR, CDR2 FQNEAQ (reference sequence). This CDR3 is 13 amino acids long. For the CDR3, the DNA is TGTGCCAGCAGCGGGGACTCCTACAATGAGCAGTTCTTC. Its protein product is CASSGDSYNEQFF.

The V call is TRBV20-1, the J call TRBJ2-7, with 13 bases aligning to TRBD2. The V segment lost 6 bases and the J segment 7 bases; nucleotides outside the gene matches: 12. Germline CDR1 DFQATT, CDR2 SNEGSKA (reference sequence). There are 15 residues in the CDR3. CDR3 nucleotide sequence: TGCAGTGCCTTAGGACTAGCGGGAGTCCGACGGGAGCAGTACTTC. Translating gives CSALGLAGVRREQYF.

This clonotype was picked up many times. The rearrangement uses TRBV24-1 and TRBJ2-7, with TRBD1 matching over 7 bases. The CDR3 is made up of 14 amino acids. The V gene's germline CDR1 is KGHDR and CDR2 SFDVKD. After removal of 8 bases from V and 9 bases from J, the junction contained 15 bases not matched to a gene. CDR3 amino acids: CATTAGTDLPGQYV. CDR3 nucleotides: TGTGCCACCACCGCAGGGACAGACCTCCCGGGGCAGTACGTC.

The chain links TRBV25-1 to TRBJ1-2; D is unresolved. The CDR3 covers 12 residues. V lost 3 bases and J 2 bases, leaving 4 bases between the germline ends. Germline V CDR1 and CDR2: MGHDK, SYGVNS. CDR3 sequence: CASSDGNYGYTF. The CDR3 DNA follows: TGTGCCAGCAGTGACGGGAACTATGGCTACACCTTC.

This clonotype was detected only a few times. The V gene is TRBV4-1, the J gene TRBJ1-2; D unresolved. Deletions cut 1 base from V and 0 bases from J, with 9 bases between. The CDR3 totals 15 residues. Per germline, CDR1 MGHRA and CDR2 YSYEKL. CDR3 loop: CASSQVYSSNYGYTF. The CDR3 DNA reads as TGCGCCAGCAGCCAAGTCTATTCCTCTAACTATGGCTACACCTTC.

The chain's CDR3 is CSVENRDYEQYF. CDR3 nucleotide sequence: TGCAGCGTTGAGAACAGAGACTACGAGCAGTACTTC. The gene calls are TRBV29-1 and TRBJ2-7; unclear D gene. CDR1 SQVTM and CDR2 ANQGSEA come from the germline V gene. V lost 3 bases to trimming and J lost 3 bases, with 9 bases between them. The CDR3 is made up of 12 amino acids.

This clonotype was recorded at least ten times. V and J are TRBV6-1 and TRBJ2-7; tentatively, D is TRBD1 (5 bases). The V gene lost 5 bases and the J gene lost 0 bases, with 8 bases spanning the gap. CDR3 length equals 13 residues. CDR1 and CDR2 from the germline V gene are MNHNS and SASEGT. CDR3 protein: CASSIGHSYEQYV. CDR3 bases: TGTGCCAGCAGTATCGGACACTCCTACGAGCAGTACGTC.

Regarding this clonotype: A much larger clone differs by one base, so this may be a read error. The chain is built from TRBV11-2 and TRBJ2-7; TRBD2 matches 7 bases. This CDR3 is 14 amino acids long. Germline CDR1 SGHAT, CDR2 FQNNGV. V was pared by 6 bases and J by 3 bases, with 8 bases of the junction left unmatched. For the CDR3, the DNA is TGTGCCAGCAGGCTAACGGGAGGTTTCTACGAGCAGTACTTC. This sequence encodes CASRLTGGFYEQYF.

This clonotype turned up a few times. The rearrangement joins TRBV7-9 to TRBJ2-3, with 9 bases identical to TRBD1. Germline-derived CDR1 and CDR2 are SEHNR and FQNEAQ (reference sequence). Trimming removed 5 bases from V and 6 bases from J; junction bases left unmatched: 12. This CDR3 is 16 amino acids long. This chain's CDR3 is CASSIMDRGEKDTQYF. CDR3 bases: TGTGCCAGCAGCATTATGGACAGGGGCGAGAAGGATACGCAGTATTTT.

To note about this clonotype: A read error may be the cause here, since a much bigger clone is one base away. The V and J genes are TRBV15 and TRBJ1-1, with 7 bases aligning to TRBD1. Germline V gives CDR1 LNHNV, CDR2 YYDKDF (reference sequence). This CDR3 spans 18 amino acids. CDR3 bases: TGTGCCACCAGCAGAGCCTTTAGACAGGGCTACTCCAACAATGAAGCTTTCTTT. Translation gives CATSRAFRQGYSNNEAFF.

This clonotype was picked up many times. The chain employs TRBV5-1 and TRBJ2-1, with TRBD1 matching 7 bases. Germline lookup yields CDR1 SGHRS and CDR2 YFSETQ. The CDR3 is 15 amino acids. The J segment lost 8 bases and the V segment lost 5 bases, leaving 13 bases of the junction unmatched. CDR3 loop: CASSHTGARVDEQFF. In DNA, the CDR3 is TGCGCCAGCAGTCATACAGGGGCTCGAGTCGATGAGCAGTTCTTC.

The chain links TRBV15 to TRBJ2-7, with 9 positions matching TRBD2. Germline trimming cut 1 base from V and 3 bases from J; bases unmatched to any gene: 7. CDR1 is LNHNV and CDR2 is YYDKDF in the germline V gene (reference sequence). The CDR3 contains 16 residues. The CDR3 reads CATSRGLAGIYYEQYF. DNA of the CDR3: TGTGCCACCAGCAGAGGGCTAGCGGGGATCTACTACGAGCAGTACTTC.

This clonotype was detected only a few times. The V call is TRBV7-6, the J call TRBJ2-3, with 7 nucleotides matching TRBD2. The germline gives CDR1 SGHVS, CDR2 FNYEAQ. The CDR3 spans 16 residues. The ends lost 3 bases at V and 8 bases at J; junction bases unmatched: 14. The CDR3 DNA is TGTGCCAGCAGCTTCCCCGGGGAGGGCCAACCCCCTACGCAGTATTTT. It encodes CASSFPGEGQPPTQYF.

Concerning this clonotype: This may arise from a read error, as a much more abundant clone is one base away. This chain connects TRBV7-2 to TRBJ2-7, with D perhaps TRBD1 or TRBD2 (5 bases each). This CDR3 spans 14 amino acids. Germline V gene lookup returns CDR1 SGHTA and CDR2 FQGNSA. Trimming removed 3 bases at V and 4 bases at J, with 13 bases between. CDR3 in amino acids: CASSFEGSRYEQYV. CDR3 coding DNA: TGTGCCAGCAGCTTCGAGGGGAGTAGGTACGAGCAGTACGTC.

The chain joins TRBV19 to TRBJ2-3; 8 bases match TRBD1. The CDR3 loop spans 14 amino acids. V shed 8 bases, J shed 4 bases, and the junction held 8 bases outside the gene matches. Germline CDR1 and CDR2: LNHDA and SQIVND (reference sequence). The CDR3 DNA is TGTGCCAGTCAGAGGACAGGGTGGGCAGATACGCAGTATTTT. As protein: CASQRTGWADTQYF.

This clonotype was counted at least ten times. The CDR3 sequence is CSATNSGTGLMSSSGYTF. CDR3 nucleotide sequence: TGCAGTGCTACGAACTCCGGGACAGGGTTGATGTCGAGTAGTGGCTACACCTTC. The gene calls are TRBV20-1 and TRBJ1-2, with TRBD1 matching 9 bases. The V gene's germline CDR1 is DFQATT and CDR2 SNEGSKA (reference sequence). CDR3 length: 18 amino acids. V was clipped by 4 bases and J by 7 bases; unmatched bases: 22.

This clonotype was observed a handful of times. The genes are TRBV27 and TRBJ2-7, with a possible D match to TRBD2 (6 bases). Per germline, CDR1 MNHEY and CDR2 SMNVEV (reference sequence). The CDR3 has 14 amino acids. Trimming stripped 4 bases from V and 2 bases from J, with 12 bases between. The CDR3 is CASSSGEATYEQYF. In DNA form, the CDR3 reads TGTGCCAGCAGTTCGGGGGAGGCGACCTACGAGCAGTACTTC.

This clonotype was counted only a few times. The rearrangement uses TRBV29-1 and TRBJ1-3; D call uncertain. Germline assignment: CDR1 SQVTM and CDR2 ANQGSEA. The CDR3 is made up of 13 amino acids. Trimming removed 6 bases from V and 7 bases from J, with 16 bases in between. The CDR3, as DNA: TGCAGCGTCCGTACGGAATTGGCGAACACCATATATTTT. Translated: CSVRTELANTIYF.

The CDR3 coding sequence is TGTGCCAGCAGCTTAAACCGGGACAGGGCGAACACCGGGGAGCTGTTTTTT. Amino acids: CASSLNRDRANTGELFF. V usage is TRBV7-3 and J usage is TRBJ2-2, with 9 nucleotides matching TRBD1. This CDR3 region has 17 residues. Germline V CDR1 and CDR2: SGHTA, FQGTGA. V shed 1 base, J shed 0 bases, and the junction held 3 bases outside the gene matches.